A single sample is the source of the 8 T cell receptor beta chains below, sequenced in a study of blood T cells in healthy people across ages (dated by TCRdb to 2013 to 2016). The protocol used for the library was 5' RACE. The sequencing machine was an Illumina HiSeq 2500. A second PCR of about 6 to 11 cycles was run with a J-beta primer mix and a sample-barcoded 5' primer. TCRdb ran its own pipeline on the public reads, namely fastp trimming at Q25 and MiXCR clone calling, and kept in-frame beta chains. Rows with a matching CDR3 protein are joined into one entry that keeps the most common DNA and genes. The sample contains roughly 500,000 distinct CDR3 sequences, about 24% of them found a single time. The ten largest clonotypes hold roughly 9% of the sample. Separately, the same data were catalogued under a study of T cells of mothers and their children.

The sample comprised blood. These receptors came from a boy aged 5 to 17 in good health.

This clonotype was counted between two and nine times. The rearrangement joins TRBV4-2 to TRBJ2-3; 15 nucleotides match TRBD2. From germline, CDR1 is LGHNA and CDR2 YNFKEQ. With V trimmed by 4 bases and J by 0 bases, 8 bases remained unmatched. The CDR3 is made up of 19 amino acids. In nucleotides, the CDR3 is TGTGCCAGCAGCCTAAGAGGTGGACTAGCGGGAGGGAGCACAGATACGCAGTATTTT. This sequence encodes CASSLRGGLAGGSTDTQYF.

This clonotype has at least ten counts. The rearrangement links TRBV7-3 to TRBJ2-5, with D possibly TRBD2 on 6 matching bases. Germline lookup yields CDR1 SGHTA and CDR2 FQGTGA. Deletions cut 0 bases from V and 5 bases from J, with 13 bases between. The CDR3 runs 15 residues. The CDR3 loop reads CASSLTGRAGETQYF. The CDR3 DNA is TGTGCCAGCAGCTTAACGGGAAGGGCGGGGGAGACCCAGTACTTC.

The V call is TRBV7-2, the J call TRBJ2-3; D may be TRBD2 (7 bases). V gave up 5 bases and J gave up 8 bases, with 20 bases separating them. Germline loops: CDR1 SGHTA, CDR2 FQGNSA. The CDR3 has 15 residues. The CDR3 nucleotides are TGTGCCAGCAGCAAGACTAGCCAGACAGGCGGTACGCAGTATTTT. It is translated as CASSKTSQTGGTQYF.

This clonotype was counted between two and nine times. This sequence joins TRBV28 and TRBJ2-1; 7 nucleotides line up with TRBD1. CDR3 length equals 16 residues. V lost 11 bases to trimming and J lost 1 base; unmatched junction nucleotides: 14. Germline V CDR1 and CDR2: MDHEN, SYDVKM. The CDR3 coding sequence is TGTGCCTCCCAACATTTAGACAGGGCATCCTACAATGAGCAGTTCTTC. Its translation: CASQHLDRASYNEQFF.

The chain recombines TRBV2 with TRBJ2-3, with D perhaps TRBD1 (5 bases). CDR3 length: 17 amino acids. Per the germline V gene, CDR1 is SNHLY and CDR2 is FYNNEI. V was trimmed by 6 bases and J by 2 bases, leaving 21 bases between them. Written as DNA, the CDR3 is TGTGCCAGCAGCCCGCCGCCAAGGGGCGGCATCACAGATACGCAGTATTTT. It translates to CASSPPPRGGITDTQYF. The full variable domain, its missing parts supplied by reference TRBV2 and TRBJ2-3, is EPEVTQTPSHQVTQMGQEVILRCVPISNHLYFYWYRQILGQKVEFLVSFYNNEISEKSEIFDDQFSVERPDGSNFTLKIRSTKLEDSAMYFCASSPPPRGGITDTQYFGPGTRLTVL.

DNA of the CDR3: TGTGCCAGCAGTCCGCTCTACCCGGGACAGGGTAACTACGAGCAGTACTTC. Protein product: CASSPLYPGQGNYEQYF. The chain joins TRBV6-2 or TRBV6-3 to TRBJ2-7; the match to TRBD1 covers 9 bases. V trimming: 5 bases; J trimming: 3 bases; junction bases outside the gene matches: 14. Germline CDR1 is MNHEY and CDR2 is SVGEGT. CDR3 size: 17 residues.

This clonotype came up a few times. The gene calls are TRBV19 and TRBJ1-1; 7 bases align to TRBD1. The CDR3 has 12 amino acids. Trimming took 6 bases from V and 9 from J; bases not matched to a gene: 7. In germline, CDR1 is LNHDA, CDR2 SQIVND (reference sequence). The CDR3 protein is CASRFRGEKAFF. The CDR3 coding sequence is TGTGCCAGTAGGTTCAGGGGGGAGAAAGCTTTCTTT.

The table lists this clonotype with a few counts. The chain recombines TRBV20-1 with TRBJ2-3; maybe TRBD2 (5 bases). V lost 6 bases and J lost 2, with 18 bases in between. From germline, CDR1 is DFQATT and CDR2 SNEGSKA (reference sequence). This CDR3 has 15 amino acids. CDR3 amino acids: CSALRRQRPTDTQYF. The CDR3 DNA follows: TGCAGTGCCCTTCGAAGGCAGCGGCCCACAGATACGCAGTATTTT.